This TCR beta chain was sequenced for a study of T cell responses to AZD1222 COVID-19 vaccine. This clone was found once. Its antigen remains unknown. The data were produced by immunoSEQ multiplex PCR, yet TCRdb's version contains in-frame clones alone and is incomplete. The table shows 110,000 to 150,000 clones, with about 92% occurring only once. The J segment lost 6 bases and the V segment lost 4 bases, leaving 8 bases of the junction unmatched. CDR1 LNHDA and CDR2 SQIVND come from the germline V gene (reference sequence). The CDR3 is 15 amino acids. Broader study findings: At baseline, just 6 or 7 AZD1222 recipients tested seropositive.

This chain joins TRBV19 and TRBJ2-3; 9 bases map to TRBD2. This TCR came from an adult who received the AZD1222 COVID-19 vaccine. The sequencing used peripheral blood, collected 28 days after the second AZD1222 dose. CDR3 nucleotide sequence: TGTGCCAGTAGTACCCTGGCTAGCGGGATGGATACGCAGTATTTT. It specifies CASSTLASGMDTQYF.